This section outlines one T cell receptor beta chain sequence together with its context. This receptor's antigen is unknown. No base quality information exists; no much larger clone differs at one position. Measured from the cysteine to the phenylalanine, the CDR3 is 15 residues long. Of all the DNA, just the CDR3 is kept, 45 bases in frame from base 1. CDR1 SGHDT and CDR2 YYEEEE were looked up in the germline V gene. The V and J ends are trimmed by 0 bases and 6 bases, leaving 13 bases between them. During the collection period, no immune events, such as infections, were documented for the healthy donors. Blood repertoires from healthy donors were used as a training cohort for calibrating time-dependent variance in a beta-binomial model of differential abundance of T-cell clones. The training cohort comprised roughly ten healthy donors, 3 female and 7 male. On average the donors were approximately 40 years old, and their ages spanned roughly 25 to 70 years. Whole blood from each healthy donor was obtained from a commercial supplier and was collected at three time points around 15 days apart. For immunosequencing, genomic DNA was extracted from unsorted whole blood.

This sample was included in a study of identifying expanded T cells in peripheral blood (dated by TCRdb to about 2019). Broadly, across the study: Four technical replicates, made by sequencing separate aliquots from the same pool of genomic DNA, were compared pairwise.

The paper as a whole reports these results and caveats: Variance in clone template counts between two-week samples significantly increased with total template count across all healthy donors. The authors expected that biological variance in healthy repertoires might rise further over much longer intervals, such as months to years. Approximately 1.2 differentially abundant clones were flagged by the binomial model between technical replicates, whereas about 15 and 18 were flagged over approximately two weeks and four weeks, respectively. Across all healthy-donor time intervals, the beta-binomial model significantly cut both the number of clones called differentially abundant and the false-positive rate.

The immunoSEQ Assay, which relies on bias-controlled multiplex PCR amplification of genomic DNA, was used to profile TCRbeta CDR3 regions. On the study's bioinformatics: The absolute abundance of each unique TCRbeta CDR3 region was quantified after sequences were collapsed and filtered. Differential abundance was assessed using a binomial (Fisher-equivalent) model and a beta-binomial model in which time-dependent variance fitted from healthy donors was added. Clones with fewer than 5 combined templates were removed, and differential abundance was called for clones with a Benjamini-Hochberg FDR below 0.01. Using the form v = (b*log(k)+a)^2, the beta-binomial variance was modeled as a function of the total template count across the two samples. The source is immuneACCESS, and TCRdb retained only in-frame sequences with V and J called. Part of the clones is not carried over; for the studies checked, unresolved V genes explain less than half of this, and the remainder is unexplained. That table furnishes V, J and clone size, whereas the DNA furnished D and trimming. This sample gives fewer than 130,000 clones in total; about 89% of them show up just once. The ten largest make up roughly 15% of the sample.

The TCR was taken from a person between 18 and 70 years old in good health. The sample taken for sequencing was blood. The chain uses TRBV5-6 and TRBJ1-5; 5 matching bases give a weak D call of TRBD1. The DNA sequence follows: TGTGCCAGCAGCTTGGGGGTAGGGGAGCTTCAGCCCCAGCATTTT. This gives the protein CASSLGVGELQPQHF.